This is a list of T cell receptor beta chains from one sample in a study of blood T cell repertoires in COVID-19. The method was immunoSEQ multiplex PCR; TCRdb's version includes in-frame clones alone and lacks a portion of them. The sample lists approximately 140,000 clones, around 82% seen once, with over 1.1% in the top ten. Specimen: peripheral blood. All receptors derive from a man in his 60s with acute or convalescent COVID-19. CDR3s include the opening cysteine and the closing phenylalanine or tryptophan. Fields, in order: D gene, clone size, J gene, V gene, CDR3 protein, CDR3 DNA. D genes are given only for firm matches. Not all rows give a size; the values are once, few, many and, for expanded clones, a class.

D gene: .; clone size: few; J gene: TRBJ2-3; V gene: TRBV29-1; CDR3 protein: CSVLAGTDTQYF; CDR3 DNA: TGCAGCGTGTTAGCGGGCACAGATACGCAGTATTTT
D gene: TRBD2; clone size: .; J gene: TRBJ2-7; V gene: TRBV5-1; CDR3 protein: CASSTTSGSYEQYF; CDR3 DNA: TGCGCCAGCAGCACGACTAGCGGGAGCTACGAGCAGTACTTC
D gene: .; clone size: once; J gene: TRBJ2-5; V gene: TRBV5-1; CDR3 protein: CASSEVGGLQETQYF; CDR3 DNA: TGCGCCAGCAGCGAAGTCGGGGGGCTCCAAGAGACCCAGTACTTC
D gene: .; clone size: .; J gene: TRBJ1-6; V gene: TRBV11-2; CDR3 protein: CASSHDRVGHPPRSPLHF; CDR3 DNA: TGTGCCAGCAGCCACGACCGTGTGGGGCACCCTCCACGTTCACCCCTCCACTTT
D gene: .; clone size: .; J gene: TRBJ1-1; V gene: TRBV27; CDR3 protein: CASSLYLRGGEAFF; CDR3 DNA: TGTGCCAGCAGTTTATATCTAAGGGGGGGTGAAGCTTTCTTT
D gene: .; clone size: .; J gene: TRBJ2-3; V gene: TRBV5-1; CDR3 protein: CASSPGLLTDTQYF; CDR3 DNA: TGCGCCAGCAGCCCGGGACTCCTCACAGATACGCAGTATTTT
D gene: .; clone size: few; J gene: TRBJ1-6; V gene: TRBV5-8; CDR3 protein: CASSFDSFERSPLHF; CDR3 DNA: TGTGCCAGCAGCTTCGACAGTTTTGAGCGTTCACCCCTCCACTTT
D gene: .; clone size: .; J gene: TRBJ2-6; V gene: TRBV15; CDR3 protein: CATSRDGGAQRSSGANVLTF; CDR3 DNA: TGTGCCACCAGCAGAGATGGGGGGGCACAAAGGTCCTCTGGGGCCAACGTCCTGACTTTC
D gene: TRBD1; clone size: few; J gene: TRBJ2-7; V gene: TRBV5-4; CDR3 protein: CASSTPFPGQPDYEQYF; CDR3 DNA: TGTGCCAGCTCGACACCATTTCCGGGACAGCCTGACTACGAGCAGTACTTC
D gene: TRBD1; clone size: .; J gene: TRBJ1-4; V gene: TRBV3-1/TRBV3-2; CDR3 protein: CASSSRRDRHEKLFF; CDR3 DNA: TGTGCCAGCAGCTCTAGGAGGGACAGGCATGAAAAACTGTTTTTT
D gene: TRBD1; clone size: .; J gene: TRBJ2-1; V gene: TRBV9; CDR3 protein: CASSALGDRGLVEQFF; CDR3 DNA: TGTGCCAGCAGCGCCTTAGGGGACAGGGGGCTAGTCGAGCAGTTCTTC
D gene: TRBD2; clone size: .; J gene: TRBJ2-2; V gene: TRBV9; CDR3 protein: CASAERGGSGELFF; CDR3 DNA: TGTGCCAGTGCGGAGAGGGGAGGGTCCGGGGAGCTGTTTTTT
D gene: .; clone size: .; J gene: TRBJ2-1; V gene: TRBV6-5; CDR3 protein: CASTDDRARRGEQFF; CDR3 DNA: TGTGCCAGCACGGACGACAGGGCCCGACGGGGGGAGCAGTTCTTC
D gene: TRBD1; clone size: .; J gene: TRBJ1-1; V gene: TRBV7-3; CDR3 protein: CASSYLQGTEAFF; CDR3 DNA: TGTGCCAGCAGCTACTTACAGGGGACTGAAGCTTTCTTT
D gene: .; clone size: .; J gene: TRBJ2-5; V gene: TRBV5-1; CDR3 protein: CASSLTGNTFEETQYF; CDR3 DNA: TGCGCCAGCAGCTTGACAGGGAATACCTTCGAAGAGACCCAGTACTTC
D gene: TRBD2; clone size: .; J gene: TRBJ2-7; V gene: TRBV12-5; CDR3 protein: CASGGTSLYEQYF; CDR3 DNA: TGTGCTAGTGGGGGGACTAGCCTCTACGAGCAGTACTTC
D gene: .; clone size: .; J gene: TRBJ2-5; V gene: TRBV7-3; CDR3 protein: CASSQLGRTGETQYF; CDR3 DNA: TGTGCCAGCAGCCAACTGGGAAGAACAGGAGAGACCCAGTACTTC
D gene: .; clone size: .; J gene: TRBJ2-5; V gene: TRBV5-1; CDR3 protein: CASSLVPSGGVRNQETQYF; CDR3 DNA: TGCGCCAGCAGCTTGGTCCCGTCCGGAGGTGTCCGGAATCAAGAGACCCAGTACTTC
D gene: .; clone size: .; J gene: TRBJ1-6; V gene: TRBV6-5; CDR3 protein: CASSRGTVDNSPLHF; CDR3 DNA: TGTGCCAGCAGCCGCGGGACGGTAGATAATTCACCCCTCCACTTT
D gene: .; clone size: .; J gene: TRBJ2-7; V gene: TRBV6-1; CDR3 protein: CASSAHRVYEQYF; CDR3 DNA: TGTGCCAGCAGTGCCCACAGGGTCTACGAGCAGTACTTC
D gene: TRBD2; clone size: few; J gene: TRBJ2-7; V gene: TRBV2; CDR3 protein: CASKGGSNYEQYF; CDR3 DNA: TGTGCCAGCAAAGGCGGGAGTAACTACGAGCAGTACTTC
D gene: .; clone size: .; J gene: TRBJ1-2; V gene: TRBV2; CDR3 protein: CASRRDGGTRGYGYTF; CDR3 DNA: TGTGCCAGCAGGCGGGACGGCGGGACTCGGGGTTACGGCTACACCTTC